This record looks at one T cell receptor beta chain sequence and its context. In the authors' methods: Counts of nucleated cells, estimated from reference gene primer amplification, were obtained. The repertoire was sequenced with immunoSEQ multiplex PCR; TCRdb's copy has only in-frame clones and lacks some. The V and J calls and the clone size are those of that table, but D and trimming were determined from the DNA. Of 70,000 to 100,000 clones listed, about 70% are singletons. CDR3 length: 14 amino acids. Trimming took off 3 bases at V and 2 bases at J, with 11 bases between the two ends. Germline CDR1 LGHDT, CDR2 YNNKEL (reference sequence). This sample stems from a study of blood T cell repertoires in COVID-19. Whole-study context: Whether acute or convalescent, the COVID-19 samples came from the United States, Italy and Spain. T cells, B-cell-depleted T cells, or PBMCs provided the cDNA or gDNA that served as material.

The receptor's source is a woman in her fifties or sixties in a cohort sampled during active or convalescent COVID-19. Sequencing input: peripheral blood. This chain joins TRBV3-1 (or the pseudogene TRBV3-2) and TRBJ2-7; D uncertain. CDR3 DNA: TGTGCCAGCAGCCACCAGAATATCCCCTACGAGCAGTACTTC. As protein: CASSHQNIPYEQYF.